This T cell receptor beta chain stems from a study of blood T cell repertoires in COVID-19. Sequencing used immunoSEQ multiplex PCR; TCRdb keeps in-frame clones, though not all of them. The sample yields about 200,000 clones, roughly 83% seen once. The sequence was collected from a woman in her thirties or forties with COVID-19, enrolled during active disease. Source material: peripheral blood.

The CDR3 spells CASSKSGQPQHF. For the CDR3, the DNA is TGTGCCAGCAGTAAGTCGGGTCAGCCCCAGCATTTT. The rearrangement joins TRBV25-1 to TRBJ1-5; D ambiguous. Germline CDR1 reads MGHDK; CDR2 reads SYGVNS. Trimming pared 5 bases from V and 6 bases from J, leaving 8 bases between. The CDR3 runs to 12 residues.